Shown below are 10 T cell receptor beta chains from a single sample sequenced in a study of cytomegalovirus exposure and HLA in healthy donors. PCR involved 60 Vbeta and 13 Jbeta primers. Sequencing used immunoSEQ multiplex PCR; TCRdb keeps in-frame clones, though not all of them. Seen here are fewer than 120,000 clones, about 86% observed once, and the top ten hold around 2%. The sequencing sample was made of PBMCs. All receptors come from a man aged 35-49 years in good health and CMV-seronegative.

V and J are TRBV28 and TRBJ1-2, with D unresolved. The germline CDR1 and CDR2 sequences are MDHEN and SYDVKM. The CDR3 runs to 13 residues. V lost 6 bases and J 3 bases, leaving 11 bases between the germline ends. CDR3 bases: TGTGCCAGCAGGGGCTCGGGATACTATGGCTACACCTTC. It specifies CASRGSGYYGYTF.

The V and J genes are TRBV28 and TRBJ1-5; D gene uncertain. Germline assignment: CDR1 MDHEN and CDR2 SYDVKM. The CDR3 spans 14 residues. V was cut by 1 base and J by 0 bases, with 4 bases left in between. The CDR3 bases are TGTGCCAGCAGTTTATCCTATAGCAATCAGCCCCAGCATTTT. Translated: CASSLSYSNQPQHF.

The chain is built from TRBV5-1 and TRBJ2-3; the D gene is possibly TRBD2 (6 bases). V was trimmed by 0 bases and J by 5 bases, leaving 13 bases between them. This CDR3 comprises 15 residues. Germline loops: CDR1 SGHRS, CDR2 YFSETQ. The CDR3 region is CASSLDAREGDTQYF. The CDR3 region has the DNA TGCGCCAGCAGCTTGGATGCGCGGGAAGGAGATACGCAGTATTTT.

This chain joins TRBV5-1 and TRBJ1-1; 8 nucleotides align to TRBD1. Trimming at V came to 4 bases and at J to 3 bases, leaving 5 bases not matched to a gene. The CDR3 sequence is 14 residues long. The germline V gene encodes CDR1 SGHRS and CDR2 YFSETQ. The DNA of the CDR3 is TGCGCCAGCAGCGCGATGACAGGGGACACTGAAGCTTTCTTT. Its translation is CASSAMTGDTEAFF.

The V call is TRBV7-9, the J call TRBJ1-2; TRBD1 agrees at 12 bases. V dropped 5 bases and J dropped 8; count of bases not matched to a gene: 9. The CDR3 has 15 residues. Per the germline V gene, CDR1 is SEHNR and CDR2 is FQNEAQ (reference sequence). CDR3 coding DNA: TGTGCCAGCAGCAAGGGACAGGGGGCAGGTGAGGGCTACACCTTC. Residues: CASSKGQGAGEGYTF.

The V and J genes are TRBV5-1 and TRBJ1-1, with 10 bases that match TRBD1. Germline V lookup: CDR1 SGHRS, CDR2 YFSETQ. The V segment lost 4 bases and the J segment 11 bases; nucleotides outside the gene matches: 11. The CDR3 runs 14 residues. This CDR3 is CASSHPVGTGEAFF. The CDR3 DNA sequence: TGCGCCAGCAGCCATCCGGTGGGGACAGGGGAGGCTTTCTTT.

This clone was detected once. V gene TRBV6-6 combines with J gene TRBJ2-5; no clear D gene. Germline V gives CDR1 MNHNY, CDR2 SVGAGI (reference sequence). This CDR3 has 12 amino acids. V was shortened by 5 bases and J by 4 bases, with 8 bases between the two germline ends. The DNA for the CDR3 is TGTGCCAGCAGTCGCCCGGGAGAGACCCAGTACTTC. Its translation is CASSRPGETQYF.

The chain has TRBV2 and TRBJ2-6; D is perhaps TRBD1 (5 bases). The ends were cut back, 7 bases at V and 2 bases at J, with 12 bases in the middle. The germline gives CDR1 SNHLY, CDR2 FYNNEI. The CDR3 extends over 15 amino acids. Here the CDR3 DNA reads TGTGCCAGCATTCAGGGATCGGCTGGGGCCAACGTCCTGACTTTC. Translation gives CASIQGSAGANVLTF.

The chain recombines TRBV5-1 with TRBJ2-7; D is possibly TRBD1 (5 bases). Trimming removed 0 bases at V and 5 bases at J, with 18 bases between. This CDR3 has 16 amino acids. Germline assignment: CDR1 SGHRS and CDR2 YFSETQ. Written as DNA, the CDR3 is TGCGCCAGCAGCTTGGAGGGGCGCGCAGTGAGAGACGAGCAGTACTTC. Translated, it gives CASSLEGRAVRDEQYF.

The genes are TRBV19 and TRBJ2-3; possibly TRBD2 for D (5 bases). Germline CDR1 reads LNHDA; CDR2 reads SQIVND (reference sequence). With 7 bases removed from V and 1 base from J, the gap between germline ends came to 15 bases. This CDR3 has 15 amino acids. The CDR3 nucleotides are TGTGCCAGTAACCCCGCGGGCGGCGGCACAGATACGCAGTATTTT. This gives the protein CASNPAGGGTDTQYF.